This T cell receptor (beta chain) derives from a study of spatial heterogeneity in lung cancer. Overall study: Sequences of the beta chain were consistently detected in greater numbers than alpha-chain sequences. Raw reads showed each unique TCR and UMI combination turning up more than ten times on average.

Noted time point: sample taken at primary tumor resection. No cell sorting; template was whole RNA from tumor, lung tissue or PBMC. Every TCR cDNA molecule bore a unique molecular identifier. TCRdb called the 5' RACE reads again in MiXCR, with one record for every CDR3 protein. The data hold more than 65,000 distinct CDR3 sequences, with 10% to 15% observed a single time. The sequencing here drew on PBMCs, taken at surgery. This clonotype was sampled from a male donor with early-stage non-small cell lung cancer.

The CDR3 nucleotides read TGCAGTGCTAGAGACGGCAGGGATGATGAAAAACTGTTTTTT. It translates to CSARDGRDDEKLFF. The gene calls are TRBV20-1 and TRBJ1-4, with D perhaps TRBD1 (5 bases). Germline V CDR1 and CDR2: DFQATT, SNEGSKA (reference sequence). This CDR3 is 14 amino acids long. V was cut by 0 bases and J by 6 bases, with 11 bases left in between.